The 15 T cell receptor beta chains below all came from one sample that was sequenced in a study of T cell responses to AZD1222 COVID-19 vaccine. The assay was immunoSEQ multiplex PCR, and TCRdb's table has in-frame clones only and misses some. Among approximately 100,000 clones, 85% to 90% were seen once, and the ten largest hold roughly 3%. The source material was peripheral blood, sampled on day 0 of AZD1222 vaccination. These receptors were taken from an adult in good health.

This clone was seen repeatedly, ten times or more. The same CDR3 is also encoded by other DNA sequences in this sample. The chain links TRBV6-2 or TRBV6-3 to TRBJ1-1, with no clear D. The CDR3 sequence is 11 residues long. Trimming stripped 2 bases from V and 5 bases from J, with 3 bases between. Germline values: CDR1 MNHEY, CDR2 SVGEGT. The CDR3 is CASSYETEAFF. The CDR3 DNA reads as TGTGCCAGCAGTTACGAGACTGAAGCTTTCTTT.

J is TRBJ2-5 and V is TRBV15; TRBD2 is a possible D gene (7 bases). The CDR3 has 18 amino acids. Deletions cut 0 bases from V and 4 bases from J, with 21 bases between. CDR1 LNHNV and CDR2 YYDKDF come from the germline V gene (reference sequence). The chain's CDR3 is CATSRELTGGPLRETQYF. The CDR3 DNA is TGTGCCACCAGCAGAGAACTTACCGGGGGGCCCCTGCGAGAGACCCAGTACTTC. Based on the CDR3 plus reference TRBV15 and TRBJ2-5, the full variable domain is DAMVIQNPRYQVTQFGKPVTLSCSQTLNHNVMYWYQQKSSQAPKLLFHYYDKDFNNEADTPDNFQSRRPNTSFCFLDIRSPGLGDTAMYLCATSRELTGGPLRETQYFGPGTRLLVL.

This sequence joins TRBV3-1 (or the pseudogene TRBV3-2) and TRBJ1-1; 7 nucleotides align to TRBD1. V was pared by 7 bases and J by 3 bases, with 5 bases of the junction left unmatched. The germline V gene encodes CDR1 LGHDT and CDR2 YNNKEL (reference sequence). The CDR3 is 13 residues long. CDR3: CASTRDSYTEAFF. The CDR3 nucleotides read TGTGCCAGCACCCGGGACAGTTACACTGAAGCTTTCTTT.

V and J are TRBV11-2 and TRBJ1-1; D is unclear. In germline, CDR1 is SGHAT, CDR2 FQNNGV. V shed 5 bases and J shed 5 bases, with 9 bases lying between them. This CDR3 is built from 12 residues. CDR3: CASSLRGTEAFF. The CDR3 DNA reads TGTGCCAGCAGCCTCCGTGGGACTGAAGCTTTCTTT.

The J gene is TRBJ1-2, the V gene TRBV19, with unresolved D. V was clipped by 3 bases and J by 5 bases, with 13 bases between them. The germline V gene encodes CDR1 LNHDA and CDR2 SQIVND (reference sequence). CDR3 length: 14 amino acids. CDR3 amino acids: CASSMDAELYGYTF. CDR3 nucleotides: TGTGCCAGTAGTATGGACGCTGAATTATATGGCTACACCTTC.

This rearrangement joins TRBV5-1 to TRBJ1-2, with D perhaps TRBD1 (6 bases). V was trimmed by 0 bases and J by 4 bases, leaving 10 bases between them. Germline CDR1 SGHRS, CDR2 YFSETQ. The CDR3 extends over 14 amino acids. CDR3 nucleotide sequence: TGCGCCAGCAGCTTGGAACAGGGTCCCTATGGCTACACCTTC. It yields the protein CASSLEQGPYGYTF.

The rearrangement links TRBV5-1 to TRBJ1-1, with D hard to call. CDR3 size: 15 residues. Germline-derived CDR1 and CDR2 are SGHRS and YFSETQ. Trimming removed 0 bases at V and 2 bases at J, with 11 bases between. The CDR3 DNA reads as TGCGCCAGCAGCTTGGTGTGGGCCTCTAACACTGAAGCTTTCTTT. Encoded protein: CASSLVWASNTEAFF.

The chain employs TRBV7-2 and TRBJ1-2, with D possibly matching TRBD1 (6 bases). V was pared by 5 bases and J by 0 bases, with 16 bases between. Germline CDR1 and CDR2: SGHTA and FQGNSA. The CDR3 loop spans 16 amino acids. The CDR3 protein is CASSLYGDIANYGYTF. The CDR3 DNA reads TGTGCCAGCAGCCTTTATGGGGACATAGCTAACTATGGCTACACCTTC.

The chain carries TRBV2 and TRBJ2-2, with D possibly TRBD1 on 5 matching bases. There are 14 residues in the CDR3. CDR1 is SNHLY and CDR2 is FYNNEI in the germline V gene. Trimming took 6 bases from V and 2 from J, leaving 10 bases between them. The CDR3 loop is CASRGQVNTGELFF. CDR3 in DNA: TGTGCCAGCAGAGGACAAGTAAACACCGGGGAGCTGTTTTTT.

The chain links TRBV4-3 to TRBJ1-4, with a possible D match to TRBD1 (6 bases). Germline V gives CDR1 LGHNA, CDR2 YSLEER. Trimming took off 1 base at V and 7 bases at J, with 16 bases between the two ends. The CDR3 loop spans 16 amino acids. The CDR3 here is CASSQVGSQGREKLFF. The DNA of the CDR3 is TGCGCCAGCAGCCAAGTGGGGAGCCAGGGGCGTGAAAAACTGTTTTTT.

This clone was picked up a small number of times. V usage is TRBV6-6 and J usage is TRBJ1-1; D call uncertain. The length of the CDR3 is 15 residues. The germline V and J ends were trimmed by 2 bases and 4 bases, with 14 bases remaining between them. Germline values: CDR1 MNHNY, CDR2 SVGAGI (reference sequence). The CDR3 DNA reads as TGTGCCAGCAGTTACGGTGTGAGGGATGGCACTGAAGCTTTCTTT. It specifies CASSYGVRDGTEAFF.

The chain links TRBV7-2 to TRBJ2-7; D tentatively fits TRBD1 or TRBD2 (5 bases each). Trimming took 2 bases from V and 0 from J, leaving 14 bases between them. The germline gives CDR1 SGHTA, CDR2 FQGNSA. The CDR3 loop spans 16 amino acids. CDR3 in amino acids: CASSLYGGGNSYEQYF. The DNA of the CDR3 is TGTGCCAGCAGCTTATACGGTGGGGGAAACTCCTACGAGCAGTACTTC. The complete variable domain, with remaining parts taken from reference TRBV7-2 and TRBJ2-7, reads GAGVSQSPSNKVTEKGKDVELRCDPISGHTALYWYRQSLGQGLEFLIYFQGNSAPDKSGLPSDRFSAERTGGSVSTLTIQRTQQEDSAVYLCASSLYGGGNSYEQYFGPGTRLTVT.

This chain links TRBV28 with TRBJ2-3; the D call may be TRBD1 or TRBD2 (5 bases each). Germline V gene sequence: CDR1 MDHEN, CDR2 SYDVKM. The germline V and J ends were trimmed by 6 bases and 6 bases, with 10 bases remaining between them. CDR3 length equals 12 residues. The CDR3 loop is CASRGVLDTQYF. The DNA for the CDR3 is TGTGCCAGCAGGGGGGTTCTGGATACGCAGTATTTT. Combining the CDR3 with reference TRBV28 and TRBJ2-3 gives the whole variable domain DVKVTQSSRYLVKRTGEKVFLECVQDMDHENMFWYRQDPGLGLRLIYFSYDVKMKEKGDIPEGYSVSREKKERFSLILESASTNQTSMYLCASRGVLDTQYFGPGTRLTVL.

The chain employs TRBV11-2 and TRBJ2-2; TRBD1 matches at 8 bases. The CDR3 totals 15 residues. Trimming cost V 3 bases and J 1 base; bases outside gene matches: 1. The germline V gene encodes CDR1 SGHAT and CDR2 FQNNGV. The CDR3 reads CASSFGTGNTGELFF. DNA for the CDR3: TGTGCCAGCAGCTTTGGGACAGGGAACACCGGGGAGCTGTTTTTT.

This clone was seen a single time. The J gene is TRBJ2-7, the V gene TRBV11-1; D is unclear. The CDR3 contains 15 residues. Trimming removed 1 base at V and 2 bases at J, with 12 bases between. From germline, CDR1 is SGHAT and CDR2 FQDESV (reference sequence). In nucleotides, the CDR3 is TGTGCCAGCAGCTTAGGGTCCAGGAACGCCTACGAGCAGTACTTC. Its translation: CASSLGSRNAYEQYF.